This TCR beta chain was sequenced in a study of Ad26.COV2.S vaccination and SARS-CoV-2 variants. Study-wide context: Participant was drawn from the COV1001 Ad26.COV2.S trial arm. Ad26.COV2.S shots went into the muscle once or twice, 56 days apart. Study-level results: People who got the vaccine had more spike-specific TCR breadth than people who got placebo. Reportedly, spike-specific CD8+ and CD4+ T cell responses achieved substantial breadth once vaccination had taken place.

V was cut by 4 bases and J by 7 bases, with 7 bases left in between. The CDR3 is made up of 12 amino acids. The germline CDR1 and CDR2 sequences are LGHNT and FRNRAP. Details on this clone: The antigen is unknown.

The sample's treatment: about 20 received Ad26.COV2.S at low or high dose, single or two shots; about 5 received placebo; per-sample allocation not given. Samples were taken on day 63 after the first vaccine or placebo injection. TCRdb keeps only in-frame clones here, not all; method: immunoSEQ multiplex PCR. The table has approximately 350,000 clones, roughly 84% seen once. The sequencing here drew on peripheral blood, taken in a trial of Ad26.COV2.S vaccine versus placebo. The clonotype originates from a person between 18 and 65 years old who received the Ad26.COV2.S COVID-19 vaccine or a placebo. The chain is built from TRBV12-5 and TRBJ2-2; no clear D gene. CDR3 DNA sequence: TGTGCTAGTGGTTCCACAGTCGGGGAGCTGTTTTTT. This translates into CASGSTVGELFF.